These 28 T cell receptor beta chains share one sample of origin, sequenced in a study of control samples from healthy donors and cancer patients. The repertoire was sequenced with immunoSEQ multiplex PCR; TCRdb's copy has only in-frame clones and lacks some. The sample includes about 83,000 clones, about nine tenths seen only once; the top ten take 17%. Specimen: blood. These receptors originate from a man aged 50 to 59 in good health.

The V gene is TRBV2, the J gene TRBJ1-1, with TRBD1 matching over 7 bases. Trimming removed 2 bases from V and 1 base from J; junction bases left unmatched: 10. The CDR3 has 17 residues. CDR1 SNHLY and CDR2 FYNNEI come from the germline V gene. The CDR3 DNA follows: TGTGCCAGCAGTGAACCCGCGACAGGGAGGAGGAACACTGAAGCTTTCTTT. The encoded protein is CASSEPATGRRNTEAFF.

The genes are TRBV2 and TRBJ2-1, with TRBD2 identical over 12 bases. The CDR3 extends over 15 amino acids. The V gene end was trimmed by 9 bases and the J gene end by 9 bases; junction bases not matched to a gene: 12. Germline V gene lookup returns CDR1 SNHLY and CDR2 FYNNEI. The CDR3 bases are TGTGCCAGTCCTCTAGCGGGGGGGACGAGAACTGAGCAGTTCTTC. This gives the protein CASPLAGGTRTEQFF.

V and J are TRBV7-8 and TRBJ1-1; D may be TRBD1 (6 bases). CDR3 length equals 16 residues. V gave up 7 bases and J gave up 2 bases, with 20 bases separating them. Germline V CDR1 and CDR2: SGHVS, FQNEAQ. This CDR3 is CASTLSTGHLNTEAFF. CDR3 DNA: TGTGCCAGCACCTTGTCTACGGGACACCTAAACACTGAAGCTTTCTTT.

To note about this clone: This CDR3 is also generated by other DNA sequences in the sample. The chain links TRBV5-1 to TRBJ2-2; 8 bases match TRBD1. The V and J ends lost 5 bases and 0 bases, in that order; junction bases with no gene match: 3. CDR1 and CDR2 from the germline V gene are SGHRS and YFSETQ. The CDR3 covers 15 residues. This CDR3 is CASSRDRPNTGELFF. As DNA, the CDR3 is TGCGCCAGCAGTCGGGACAGGCCGAACACCGGGGAGCTGTTTTTT. Full variable domain (outside the CDR3, taken from reference TRBV5-1 and TRBJ2-2): KAGVTQTPRYLIKTRGQQVTLSCSPISGHRSVSWYQQTPGQGLQFLFEYFSETQRNKGNFPGRFSGRQFSNSRSEMNVSTLELGDSALYLCASSRDRPNTGELFFGEGSRLTVL.

The V call is TRBV19, the J call TRBJ2-5, with D possibly matching TRBD2 (6 bases). CDR3 length: 16 residues. V gave up 8 bases and J gave up 5 bases, with 24 bases separating them. CDR1 and CDR2 (germline): LNHDA, SQIVND (reference sequence). The CDR3 DNA reads as TGTGCCAGTCGTAAGCGGGCGGCGAACCTTGGGGAGACCCAGTACTTC. It is translated as CASRKRAANLGETQYF.

With regard to this clone: Other DNA sequences in this sample translate to the same CDR3. V and J are TRBV5-4 and TRBJ1-1; D remains ambiguous. V gave up 4 bases and J gave up 2 bases, with 12 bases separating them. Germline values: CDR1 SGHNT, CDR2 YYREEE (reference sequence). The CDR3 consists of 14 residues. This CDR3 reads CASSPRLPNTEAFF. The CDR3 DNA sequence: TGTGCCAGCAGCCCAAGGTTACCCAACACTGAAGCTTTCTTT.

This chain links TRBV2 with TRBJ2-5; 8 bases map to TRBD2. This CDR3 region has 17 residues. CDR1 SNHLY and CDR2 FYNNEI come from the germline V gene. J lost 4 bases, V lost 5 bases, and 15 bases had no gene match. The CDR3 protein is CASSIGFGGGPGETQYF. As DNA, the CDR3 is TGTGCCAGCAGTATAGGTTTTGGCGGGGGGCCGGGAGAGACCCAGTACTTC.

In this sample, this clone turned up once. The CDR3 DNA reads TGCAGCGTTGGAACGGTCTATGGCTACACCTTC. This codes for CSVGTVYGYTF. The chain links TRBV29-1 to TRBJ1-2; D gene unclear. This CDR3 spans 11 amino acids. The germline V and J ends were trimmed by 4 bases and 4 bases, with 7 bases remaining between them. Germline V lookup: CDR1 SQVTM, CDR2 ANQGSEA.

This chain connects TRBV30 to TRBJ1-5, with 8 bases fitting TRBD1. Trimming removed 1 base from V and 0 bases from J; junction bases left unmatched: 8. CDR1 is GTSNPN, CDR2 SVGIG, per germline (reference sequence). The CDR3 consists of 17 residues. The CDR3 bases are TGTGCCTGGAGTGGCAGGGGGCAAGGGTATAGCAATCAGCCCCAGCATTTT. It specifies CAWSGRGQGYSNQPQHF.

The chain has TRBV30 and TRBJ1-1, with TRBD1 matching over 8 bases. There are 13 residues in the CDR3. Germline loops: CDR1 GTSNPN, CDR2 SVGIG (reference sequence). V shed 3 bases and J 6 bases; nucleotides not matched to a gene: 6. The CDR3 is CAWSDRGWAEAFF. The CDR3 DNA reads TGTGCCTGGAGCGACAGGGGTTGGGCTGAAGCTTTCTTT.

The rearrangement links TRBV19 to TRBJ2-5; 8 bases are shared with TRBD2. The germline CDR1 and CDR2 sequences are LNHDA and SQIVND (reference sequence). CDR3 length: 15 residues. The trim removed 4 bases at V and 2 bases at J, leaving 6 bases unmatched. The CDR3 here is CASSKIAGRQETQYF. The CDR3 nucleotides read TGTGCCAGTAGTAAGATAGCGGGGAGACAAGAGACCCAGTACTTC.

This chain connects TRBV7-2 to TRBJ1-6; 7 nucleotides line up with TRBD1. The germline gives CDR1 SGHTA, CDR2 FQGNSA. V lost 0 bases and J lost 10; bases outside the gene matches: 0. The CDR3 is 13 residues long. The CDR3 reads CASSLAGGSPLHF. CDR3 coding DNA: TGTGCCAGCAGCTTAGCAGGGGGCTCACCCCTCCACTTT.

This clone is a singleton in its sample. This chain uses TRBV2 with TRBJ2-2; 8 nucleotides align to TRBD1. Germline values: CDR1 SNHLY, CDR2 FYNNEI. This CDR3 is built from 15 residues. Trimming cost V 5 bases and J 3 bases; bases outside gene matches: 5. The CDR3 DNA reads TGTGCCAGCAGTAAAGACAGGGGAGACACCGGGGAGCTGTTTTTT. Translation: CASSKDRGDTGELFF.

The chain recombines TRBV19 with TRBJ2-3; 7 bases match TRBD1. The CDR3 loop spans 16 amino acids. Germline CDR1 and CDR2: LNHDA and SQIVND (reference sequence). After removal of 5 bases from V and 3 bases from J, the junction contained 11 bases not matched to a gene. CDR3 in amino acids: CASSVRTGIGTDTQYF. CDR3 in DNA: TGTGCCAGTAGTGTCAGGACAGGTATAGGTACAGATACGCAGTATTTT.

The chain employs TRBV12-3 or TRBV12-4 and TRBJ1-5; D is unclear. The CDR3 extends over 13 amino acids. V gave up 6 bases and J gave up 4 bases, with 10 bases separating them. DNA of the CDR3: TGTGCCAGCAGCCTTACTAGTAATCAGCCCCAGCATTTT. Translated, it gives CASSLTSNQPQHF.

This CDR3 is CASSVGQGSSYNSPLHF. CDR3 nucleotide sequence: TGTGCCAGCAGCGTTGGACAGGGGAGCTCCTATAATTCACCCCTCCACTTT. This chain links TRBV9 with TRBJ1-6; TRBD1 matches 9 bases. Germline CDR1 is SGDLS and CDR2 is YYNGEE. CDR3 length: 17 residues. J lost 0 bases, V lost 2 bases, and 3 bases had no gene match.

The chain links TRBV10-3 to TRBJ2-7; D is unresolved. The CDR3 contains 14 residues. V was clipped by 3 bases and J by 2 bases, with 11 bases between them. CDR1 is ENHRY and CDR2 is SYGVKD in the germline V gene. The CDR3 here is CAISDPGGTYEQYF. CDR3 nucleotide sequence: TGTGCCATCAGTGACCCCGGTGGGACCTACGAGCAGTACTTC.

This rearrangement joins TRBV25-1 to TRBJ1-4, with D possibly TRBD1 on 5 matching bases. The CDR3 covers 15 residues. With 0 bases removed from V and 5 bases from J, the gap between germline ends came to 10 bases. Per germline, CDR1 MGHDK and CDR2 SYGVNS. The CDR3 spells CASSEYGTGNEKLFF. The CDR3 DNA sequence: TGTGCCAGCAGTGAATATGGGACGGGAAATGAAAAACTGTTTTTT.

The V and J genes are TRBV7-8 and TRBJ2-4; D not certain. Germline CDR1 SGHVS, CDR2 FQNEAQ. V lost 5 bases and J lost 6, with 5 bases in between. The length of the CDR3 is 11 residues. CDR3 nucleotides: TGTGCCAGCAGCCAAGGAAACATTCAGTACTTC. This codes for CASSQGNIQYF.

The chain couples TRBV2 to TRBJ1-3, with a tentative D call TRBD1 (5 bases). V dropped 8 bases and J dropped 4 bases, with 9 bases sitting between them. The CDR3 is 12 residues long. Germline V lookup: CDR1 SNHLY, CDR2 FYNNEI. The CDR3 is CASQGEGNTIYF. The CDR3 DNA reads as TGTGCCAGCCAAGGGGAGGGAAACACCATATATTTT.

V usage is TRBV9 and J usage is TRBJ2-5, with unresolved D. Germline V gene sequence: CDR1 SGDLS, CDR2 YYNGEE. Trimming left V 0 bases short and J 4 bases short, with 7 bases between. CDR3 size: 13 residues. CDR3 nucleotide sequence: TGTGCCAGCAGCGTAGGGTCCGGAGAGACCCAGTACTTC. It yields the protein CASSVGSGETQYF. Supplemented by reference TRBV9 and TRBJ2-5, the full variable domain reads DSGVTQTPKHLITATGQRVTLRCSPRSGDLSVYWYQQSLDQGLQFLIQYYNGEERAKGNILERFSAQQFPDLHSELNLSSLELGDSALYFCASSVGSGETQYFGPGTRLLVL.

The chain combines TRBV4-1 with TRBJ1-3; no clear D gene. With 0 bases removed from V and 7 bases from J, the gap between germline ends came to 10 bases. This CDR3 comprises 14 residues. Germline lookup yields CDR1 MGHRA and CDR2 YSYEKL. The CDR3 loop is CASSQDLERNTIYF. The DNA of the CDR3 is TGCGCCAGCAGCCAAGATTTGGAGAGGAACACCATATATTTT.

A few counts support this clone. The chain joins TRBV29-1 to TRBJ2-1; tentatively, D is TRBD1 or TRBD2 (5 bases each). Trimming took 8 bases from V and 6 from J, leaving 17 bases between them. The CDR3 consists of 13 residues. Looked up from germline, CDR1 is SQVTM and CDR2 is ANQGSEA. CDR3 DNA: TGCAGCAGTGGGGGACGAGACGCCAATGAGCAGTTCTTC. It yields the protein CSSGGRDANEQFF.

On this clone: This CDR3 is also generated by other DNA sequences in the sample. V gene TRBV5-1 combines with J gene TRBJ1-1; D ambiguous. This CDR3 contains 12 residues. Germline V gene data show CDR1 as SGHRS and CDR2 as YFSETQ. The V gene lost 4 bases and the J gene lost 1 base, with 5 bases spanning the gap. CDR3 in DNA: TGCGCCAGCAGCAGTTCGAACACTGAAGCTTTCTTT. Residues: CASSSSNTEAFF. Together with reference TRBV5-1 and TRBJ1-1, the CDR3 gives the full variable domain: KAGVTQTPRYLIKTRGQQVTLSCSPISGHRSVSWYQQTPGQGLQFLFEYFSETQRNKGNFPGRFSGRQFSNSRSEMNVSTLELGDSALYLCASSSSNTEAFFGQGTRLTVV.

J is TRBJ1-2 and V is TRBV6-2 or TRBV6-3, with D uncertain. The CDR3 runs 11 residues. V lost 6 bases to trimming and J lost 1 base, with 3 bases between them. CDR1 is MNHEY and CDR2 is SVGEGT in the germline V gene. As DNA, the CDR3 is TGTGCCAGCAGCCGTAACTATGGCTACACCTTC. Its protein is CASSRNYGYTF.

The chain couples TRBV5-6 to TRBJ1-6; D call uncertain. V lost 0 bases and J lost 5, with 9 bases in between. The CDR3 totals 15 residues. Germline loops: CDR1 SGHDT, CDR2 YYEEEE. This CDR3 reads CASSLVGKNNSPLHF. CDR3 DNA sequence: TGTGCCAGCAGCTTGGTAGGGAAGAATAATTCACCCCTCCACTTT.

V and J are TRBV5-1 and TRBJ2-5; D call uncertain. The CDR3 spans 14 residues. Germline V gene lookup returns CDR1 SGHRS and CDR2 YFSETQ. V gave up 1 base and J gave up 2 bases, with 9 bases separating them. For the CDR3, the DNA is TGCGCCAGCAGCTTGCTGGGATTTCAAGAGACCCAGTACTTC. It translates to CASSLLGFQETQYF.

V is TRBV5-1 and J is TRBJ1-4; 8 bases agree with TRBD1. Germline trimming cut 4 bases from V and 7 bases from J; bases unmatched to any gene: 9. Per germline, CDR1 SGHRS and CDR2 YFSETQ. The CDR3 sequence is 15 residues long. The CDR3, as DNA: TGCGCCAGCAGCCGGGACAGGACCCGGGGTGAAAAACTGTTTTTT. Protein sequence: CASSRDRTRGEKLFF. Together with reference TRBV5-1 and TRBJ1-4, the CDR3 gives the full variable domain: KAGVTQTPRYLIKTRGQQVTLSCSPISGHRSVSWYQQTPGQGLQFLFEYFSETQRNKGNFPGRFSGRQFSNSRSEMNVSTLELGDSALYLCASSRDRTRGEKLFFGSGTQLSVL.